What follows are 24 T cell receptor beta chains derived from one specimen sequenced in a study of beta chain features in type 1 diabetes. The sequenced template was cDNA made from the entire isolated RNA. Sequencing was performed with immunoSEQ multiplex PCR; in TCRdb, only in-frame clones are kept and a portion is missing. The sample records 250,000 to 300,000 clones, roughly 8% being singletons. Sequencing input: central memory CD4+ T cells from blood. These receptors were collected from a woman younger than 30 in good health.

This clone was picked up a small number of times. The DNA for the CDR3 is TGTGCCAGCCTTCGGGCTGAGACCCAGTACTTC. This gives the protein CASLRAETQYF. The gene calls are TRBV6-6 and TRBJ2-5; no clear D. This CDR3 has 11 residues. Trimming took off 8 bases at V and 5 bases at J, with 9 bases between the two ends. The germline V gene encodes CDR1 MNHNY and CDR2 SVGAGI (reference sequence).

This chain links TRBV30 with TRBJ1-2; possibly TRBD1 for D (5 bases). This CDR3 comprises 13 residues. V was cut by 2 bases and J by 4 bases, with 11 bases left in between. Per germline, CDR1 GTSNPN and CDR2 SVGIG (reference sequence). The CDR3 sequence: CAWSQRGTYGYTF. DNA for the CDR3: TGTGCCTGGAGTCAACGGGGCACCTATGGCTACACCTTC.

In this sample, this clone turned up a few times. This chain uses TRBV28 with TRBJ1-4; TRBD1 agrees at 7 bases. The V and J ends lost 5 bases and 7 bases, in that order; junction bases with no gene match: 4. The germline gives CDR1 MDHEN, CDR2 SYDVKM. This CDR3 contains 13 residues. The CDR3 protein is CASSRGGSEKLFF. CDR3 bases: TGTGCCAGCAGTCGAGGGGGCAGTGAAAAACTGTTTTTT.

Many counts were recorded for this clone. Relative to the germline gene, one junction end is altered; a read error may explain this. V is TRBV7-9 and J is TRBJ2-7, with D possibly being TRBD1 (6 bases). Germline assignment: CDR1 SEHNR and CDR2 FQNEAQ (reference sequence). This CDR3 spans 12 amino acids. CDR3 residues: CASSFETGPGDF. For the CDR3, the DNA is TGTGCCAGCAGCTTCGAGACAGGCCCCGGGGACTTC. Using reference TRBV7-9 and TRBJ2-7 for the parts outside the CDR3, the full variable domain is DTGVSQNPRHKITKRGQNVTFRCDPISEHNRLYWYRQTLGQGPEFLTYFQNEAQLEKSRLLSDRFSAERPKGSFSTLEIQRTEQGDSAMYLCASSFETGPGDFGPGTRLTVT.

This clone was found a few times. The chain couples TRBV19 to TRBJ1-1, with D possibly matching TRBD1 (5 bases). Deletions cut 8 bases from V and 5 bases from J, with 18 bases between. The V gene's germline CDR1 is LNHDA and CDR2 SQIVND (reference sequence). The CDR3 runs to 14 residues. The DNA of the CDR3 is TGTGCCAGTTTGACGGGGCGGAAGGGAACTGAAGCTTTCTTT. Translated: CASLTGRKGTEAFF.

For the CDR3, the DNA is TGTGCCAGCAGTCCACAGGGAGCCAAAAACATTCAGTACTTC. Its protein product is CASSPQGAKNIQYF. The V gene is TRBV6-6, the J gene TRBJ2-4; tentatively, D is TRBD1 (6 bases). With 5 bases removed from V and 0 bases from J, the gap between germline ends came to 8 bases. Germline values: CDR1 MNHNY, CDR2 SVGAGI (reference sequence). This CDR3 has 14 amino acids.

As for this clone: Additional DNA sequences in this sample encode the identical CDR3. The chain joins TRBV28 to TRBJ2-5; 12 positions agree with TRBD2. The CDR3 covers 15 residues. Germline values: CDR1 MDHEN, CDR2 SYDVKM. Trimming at V came to 5 bases and at J to 7 bases, leaving 8 bases not matched to a gene. CDR3 DNA sequence: TGTGCCAGCAGTCCACTAGCGGGGGGTCTTGTGACCCAGTACTTC. It translates to CASSPLAGGLVTQYF.

The genes are TRBV9 and TRBJ2-7, with no clear D. The CDR3 is 15 amino acids. The germline CDR1 and CDR2 sequences are SGDLS and YYNGEE. The V and J ends lost 0 bases and 4 bases respectively, with 14 bases between them. As DNA, the CDR3 is TGTGCCAGCAGCGTAGGTCCCCGACGGGCTTACGAGCAGTACTTC. This gives the protein CASSVGPRRAYEQYF. Complete variable domain (other parts from reference TRBV9 and TRBJ2-7): DSGVTQTPKHLITATGQRVTLRCSPRSGDLSVYWYQQSLDQGLQFLIQYYNGEERAKGNILERFSAQQFPDLHSELNLSSLELGDSALYFCASSVGPRRAYEQYFGPGTRLTVT.

This clone was counted between two and nine times. This chain links TRBV7-2 with TRBJ2-1; weak D call: TRBD1 (6 bases). From germline, CDR1 is SGHTA and CDR2 FQGNSA. CDR3 size: 15 residues. Trimming removed 6 bases from V and 2 bases from J, with 14 bases in between. CDR3 in amino acids: CASRKGGYTYNEQFF. Here the CDR3 DNA reads TGTGCCAGCAGAAAAGGGGGTTACACCTACAATGAGCAGTTCTTC. Together with reference TRBV7-2 and TRBJ2-1, the CDR3 gives the full variable domain: GAGVSQSPSNKVTEKGKDVELRCDPISGHTALYWYRQSLGQGLEFLIYFQGNSAPDKSGLPSDRFSAERTGGSVSTLTIQRTQQEDSAVYLCASRKGGYTYNEQFFGPGTRLTVL.

This clone has ten or more counts. Other nucleotide sequences in the sample specify the same CDR3. This chain uses TRBV14 with TRBJ2-1; no reliable D call. V was cut by 1 base and J by 3 bases, with 4 bases left in between. The length of the CDR3 is 13 residues. Germline V gene data show CDR1 as SGHDN and CDR2 as FVKESK. The CDR3 is CASSQVRYNEQFF. CDR3 nucleotide sequence: TGTGCCAGCAGCCAAGTGCGCTACAATGAGCAGTTCTTC.

Only a few counts were recorded for this clone. The rearrangement links TRBV4-3 to TRBJ1-2; D not resolved. The germline CDR1 and CDR2 sequences are LGHNA and YSLEER. The V gene lost 1 base and the J gene lost 4 bases, with 13 bases spanning the gap. This CDR3 region has 15 residues. The CDR3 loop is CASSQGRSPSYGYTF. The CDR3 DNA reads as TGCGCCAGCAGCCAAGGGAGGAGCCCGTCCTATGGCTACACCTTC.

This clone has a count of ten or more. This rearrangement joins TRBV2 to TRBJ1-1; TRBD1 agrees at 8 bases. The junction had 6 bases not matched to a gene; V was cut back by 5 bases and J by 4 bases. The CDR3 totals 14 residues. Germline CDR1 is SNHLY and CDR2 is FYNNEI. CDR3 sequence reads: CASSWRTGSTEAFF. CDR3 in DNA: TGTGCCAGCAGTTGGAGGACAGGGTCCACTGAAGCTTTCTTT.

This clone has only a few counts. The chain is built from TRBV30 and TRBJ1-2, with no clear D. CDR1 is GTSNPN, CDR2 SVGIG, per germline (reference sequence). The CDR3 is 18 amino acids. Trimming removed 2 bases from V and 5 bases from J, with 27 bases in between. CDR3 in DNA: TGTGCCTGGAGTCCCTTTGCCACGCTCCCCTTTATCCGATATGGCTACACCTTC. This codes for CAWSPFATLPFIRYGYTF.

This clone was picked up a small number of times. Sequence at one end of the junction differs from germline and may be a read error. Written as DNA, the CDR3 is TGTGCCAGCAGTTACCCTCAGGGGACCCAGTACTTC. Residues: CASSYPQGTQYF. The chain employs TRBV10-3 and TRBJ2-5; a possible D gene is TRBD1 (5 bases). This CDR3 comprises 12 residues. Germline CDR1 is ENHRY and CDR2 is SYGVKD.

On this clone: Other DNA sequences in the sample encode the same CDR3. The chain carries TRBV9 and TRBJ1-1; D is undetermined. The CDR3 has 14 residues. CDR1 SGDLS and CDR2 YYNGEE come from the germline V gene. The V end lost 3 bases, the J end lost 1 base, and 10 bases lay between the germline ends. CDR3 residues: CASSANVGNTEAFF. CDR3 nucleotide sequence: TGTGCCAGCAGCGCTAACGTAGGGAACACTGAAGCTTTCTTT.

This clone was detected a few times. V and J are TRBV4-1 and TRBJ1-5; 7 bases are shared with TRBD1. Germline V lookup: CDR1 MGHRA, CDR2 YSYEKL. J was trimmed by 7 bases and V by 1 base; bases with no gene match: 4. The CDR3 totals 14 residues. The CDR3 loop reads CASSQVDRAQPQHF. Here the CDR3 DNA reads TGCGCCAGCAGCCAAGTCGACAGGGCACAGCCCCAGCATTTT.

This clone has a handful of counts. The rearrangement links TRBV2 to TRBJ1-2; D is ambiguous. The CDR3 sequence is 12 residues long. The germline V gene encodes CDR1 SNHLY and CDR2 FYNNEI. V lost 8 bases, J lost 5 bases, and 12 bases lay in between. The CDR3 DNA is TGTGCCAGCCAAACGTACCTTTATGGCTACACCTTC. Translation gives CASQTYLYGYTF.

CDR3 protein: CASSLWGDSPLHF. The CDR3 nucleotides read TGTGCCAGCAGCTTATGGGGGGATTCACCCCTCCACTTT. V usage is TRBV11-2 and J usage is TRBJ1-6, with D tentatively TRBD1 (5 bases). Deletions cut 2 bases from V and 8 bases from J, with 7 bases between. The germline V gene encodes CDR1 SGHAT and CDR2 FQNNGV. This CDR3 is built from 13 residues. Full variable domain (remainder filled in from reference TRBV11-2 and TRBJ1-6): EAGVAQSPRYKIIEKRQSVAFWCNPISGHATLYWYQQILGQGPKLLIQFQNNGVVDDSQLPKDRFSAERLKGVDSTLKIQPAKLEDSAVYLCASSLWGDSPLHFGNGTRLTVT.

Details on this clone: The identical CDR3 is also encoded by other nucleotide sequences in the sample. The chain recombines TRBV7-9 with TRBJ2-2; TRBD2 matches at 8 bases. The V and J ends lost 4 bases and 4 bases, in that order; junction bases with no gene match: 8. The germline gives CDR1 SEHNR, CDR2 FQNEAQ (reference sequence). CDR3 length: 16 amino acids. The CDR3 region has the DNA TGTGCCAGCAGCTCCCGGGATCGGGGGGGCACCGGGGAGCTGTTTTTT. Its translation is CASSSRDRGGTGELFF.

This clone appeared a few times. The chain is built from TRBV19 and TRBJ1-3; maybe TRBD1 (5 bases). Deletions cut 4 bases from V and 1 base from J, with 14 bases between. The CDR3 spans 16 residues. Germline-derived CDR1 and CDR2 are LNHDA and SQIVND (reference sequence). The CDR3 bases are TGTGCCAGTAGTAACGCAGGGACCTTTTCTGGAAACACCATATATTTT. Its protein product is CASSNAGTFSGNTIYF.

The chain recombines TRBV7-2 with TRBJ1-5; D perhaps matches TRBD1 (5 bases). Deletions cut 0 bases from V and 4 bases from J, with 10 bases between. This CDR3 is 15 amino acids long. Germline CDR1 and CDR2: SGHTA and FQGNSA. The CDR3 spells CASSLAGAGNQPQHF. The CDR3 bases are TGTGCCAGCAGCTTAGCAGGGGCCGGGAATCAGCCCCAGCATTTT.

This clone was detected a few times. The chain employs TRBV29-1 and TRBJ2-3, with a weak D call TRBD1 (5 bases). Per the germline V gene, CDR1 is SQVTM and CDR2 is ANQGSEA. V was cut by 4 bases and J by 4 bases, with 12 bases left in between. CDR3 size: 13 residues. CDR3 residues: CSVGGARPDTQYF. CDR3 nucleotide sequence: TGCAGCGTTGGTGGGGCTCGGCCAGATACGCAGTATTTT.

The rearrangement joins TRBV7-2 to TRBJ2-1; 9 bases align to TRBD1. J was trimmed by 9 bases and V by 5 bases; bases with no gene match: 8. The CDR3 contains 14 residues. Germline loops: CDR1 SGHTA, CDR2 FQGNSA. The CDR3 is CASSTDRGSSEQFF. CDR3 coding DNA: TGTGCCAGCAGCACTGACAGGGGGTCTTCTGAGCAGTTCTTC. The full variable domain, rest sourced from reference TRBV7-2 and TRBJ2-1, is GAGVSQSPSNKVTEKGKDVELRCDPISGHTALYWYRQSLGQGLEFLIYFQGNSAPDKSGLPSDRFSAERTGGSVSTLTIQRTQQEDSAVYLCASSTDRGSSEQFFGPGTRLTVL.

In DNA, the CDR3 is TGTGCCTGGAGCCCAGGGCTGGGCTACACCTTC. Protein sequence: CAWSPGLGYTF. The chain employs TRBV30 and TRBJ1-2, with D possibly TRBD1 on 5 matching bases. The CDR3 runs to 11 residues. Germline CDR1 and CDR2: GTSNPN and SVGIG (reference sequence). V lost 3 bases to trimming and J lost 8 bases, with 10 bases between them.